This TCR beta chain was identified in a study of early T cells in non-severe SARS-CoV-2 infection. CDR1 is SEHNR and CDR2 is FQNEAQ in the germline V gene (reference sequence). Trimming took off 5 bases at V and 5 bases at J, with 18 bases between the two ends. This CDR3 has 15 amino acids. This clonotype was seen more than once but under ten times. Each single cDNA molecule received a unique molecular identifier. TCRdb itself ran the 5' RACE reads through MiXCR, one entry per CDR3 protein. Of more than 60,000 distinct CDR3 sequences in the sample, 13% were seen once. This sequence originates from an adult who was a healthcare worker with PCR-confirmed SARS-CoV-2 infection or an uninfected control (not recorded which). Sequenced sample: whole blood. The chain employs TRBV7-9 and TRBJ2-5; D remains ambiguous. DNA for the CDR3: TGTGCCAGCAGCGCCCAAAACGTGCAACAGGAGACCCAGTACTTC. Amino acids: CASSAQNVQQETQYF.